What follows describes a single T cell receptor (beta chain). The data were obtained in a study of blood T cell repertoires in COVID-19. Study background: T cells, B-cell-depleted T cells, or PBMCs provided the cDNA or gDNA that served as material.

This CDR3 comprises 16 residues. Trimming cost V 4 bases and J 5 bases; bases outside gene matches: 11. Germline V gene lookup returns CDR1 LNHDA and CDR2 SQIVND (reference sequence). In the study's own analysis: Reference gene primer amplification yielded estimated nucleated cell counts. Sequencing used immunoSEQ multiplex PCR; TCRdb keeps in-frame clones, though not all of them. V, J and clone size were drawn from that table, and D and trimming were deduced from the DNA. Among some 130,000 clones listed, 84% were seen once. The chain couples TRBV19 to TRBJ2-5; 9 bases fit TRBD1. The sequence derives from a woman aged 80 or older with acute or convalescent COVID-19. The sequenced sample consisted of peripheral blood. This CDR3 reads CASSKPQGAVGETQYF. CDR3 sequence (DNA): TGTGCCAGTAGTAAGCCACAGGGGGCAGTAGGGGAGACCCAGTACTTC.